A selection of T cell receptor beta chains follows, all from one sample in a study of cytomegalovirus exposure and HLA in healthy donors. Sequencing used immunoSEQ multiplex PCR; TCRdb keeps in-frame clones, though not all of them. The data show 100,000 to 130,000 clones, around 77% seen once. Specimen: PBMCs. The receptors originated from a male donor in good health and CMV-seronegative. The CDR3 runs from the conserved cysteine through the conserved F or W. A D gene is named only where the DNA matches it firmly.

CDR3 DNA: TGTGCCAGCACCTTTGGACTAGCGGGAGGGCCTGGGTCCTACAATGAGCAGTTCTTC
CDR3 protein: CASTFGLAGGPGSYNEQFF
CDR3 length: 19
J gene: TRBJ2-1
V gene: TRBV7-6
D gene: TRBD2

CDR3 DNA: TGTGCCAGCAGCCAAGGGAGCACTAGCGGGAGGACAGATACGCAGTATTTT
CDR3 protein: CASSQGSTSGRTDTQYF
CDR3 length: 17
J gene: TRBJ2-3
V gene: TRBV5-4
D gene: TRBD2

CDR3 DNA: TGTGCCAGCCGCGGGGGTCCTGGAAACACCATATATTTT
CDR3 protein: CASRGGPGNTIYF
CDR3 length: 13
J gene: TRBJ1-3
V gene: TRBV6-5
D gene: -

CDR3 DNA: TGTGCCTCCGATGAACAGGGAACAAACATTCAGTACTTC
CDR3 protein: CASDEQGTNIQYF
CDR3 length: 13
J gene: TRBJ2-4
V gene: TRBV6-6
D gene: -

CDR3 DNA: TGTGCCAGCAGCTTCAGCAATAGCGGGAGAGGTGAGCAGTTCTTC
CDR3 protein: CASSFSNSGRGEQFF
CDR3 length: 15
J gene: TRBJ2-1
V gene: TRBV7-2
D gene: TRBD2

CDR3 DNA: TGTGCCAGCAGTGAAACTAGCGGGAGGGTGATTGAGCAGTTCTTC
CDR3 protein: CASSETSGRVIEQFF
CDR3 length: 15
J gene: TRBJ2-1
V gene: TRBV6-1
D gene: TRBD2

CDR3 DNA: TGTGCCAGCAGTTCTCTAGGGAAAGGGGAGGGGGGCTACACCTTC
CDR3 protein: CASSSLGKGEGGYTF
CDR3 length: 15
J gene: TRBJ1-2
V gene: TRBV27
D gene: -

CDR3 DNA: TGTGCCAGCAGTTTATCGCGGGACAGAGCCTACGAGCAGTACTTC
CDR3 protein: CASSLSRDRAYEQYF
CDR3 length: 15
J gene: TRBJ2-7
V gene: TRBV27
D gene: -

CDR3 DNA: TGTGCCAGCAGCCTGAAAGGTCGGACGCCTGGAGGTACGCAGTATTTT
CDR3 protein: CASSLKGRTPGGTQYF
CDR3 length: 16
J gene: TRBJ2-3
V gene: TRBV27
D gene: -

CDR3 DNA: TGTGCCAGCAGCGTATTAGCGGGATCATCCCAAGAGACCCAGTACTTC
CDR3 protein: CASSVLAGSSQETQYF
CDR3 length: 16
J gene: TRBJ2-5
V gene: TRBV5-6
D gene: TRBD2

CDR3 DNA: TGTGCCAGCAGTGACTCGGTTTATGAGCAGTTCTTC
CDR3 protein: CASSDSVYEQFF
CDR3 length: 12
J gene: TRBJ2-1
V gene: TRBV2
D gene: -